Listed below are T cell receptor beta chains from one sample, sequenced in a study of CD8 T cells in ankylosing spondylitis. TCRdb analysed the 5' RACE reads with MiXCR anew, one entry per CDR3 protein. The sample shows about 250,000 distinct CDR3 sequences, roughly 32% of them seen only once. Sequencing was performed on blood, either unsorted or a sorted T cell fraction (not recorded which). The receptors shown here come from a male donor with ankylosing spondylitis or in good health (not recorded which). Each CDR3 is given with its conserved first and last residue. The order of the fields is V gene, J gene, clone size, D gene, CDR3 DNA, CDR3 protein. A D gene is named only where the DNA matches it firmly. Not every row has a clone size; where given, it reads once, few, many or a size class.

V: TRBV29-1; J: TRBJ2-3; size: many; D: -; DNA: TGCAGCGCTAACTACATCACAGATACGCAGTATTTT; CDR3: CSANYITDTQYF
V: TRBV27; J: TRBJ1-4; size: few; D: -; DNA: TGTGCCAGCAGACAAGGAGTATTTAATGAAAAACTGTTTTTT; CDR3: CASRQGVFNEKLFF
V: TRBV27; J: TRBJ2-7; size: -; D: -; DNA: TGTGCCAGCAGTCGAATCAGTCGGGGGGCCGCCAGCGAGCAGTACTTC; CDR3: CASSRISRGAASEQYF
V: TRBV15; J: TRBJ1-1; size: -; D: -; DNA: TGTGCCACCAGCATTCCCCAAGGGCGCACTGAAGCTTTCTTT; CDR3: CATSIPQGRTEAFF
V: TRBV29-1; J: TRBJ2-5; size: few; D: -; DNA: TGCAGCGCCGCAGAGGGGGGAGTGGAGACCCAGTACTTC; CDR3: CSAAEGGVETQYF
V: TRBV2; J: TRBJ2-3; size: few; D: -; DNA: TGTGCCAGCGGGAGGACTCTACCCCTGTATTTT; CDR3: CASGRTLPLYF
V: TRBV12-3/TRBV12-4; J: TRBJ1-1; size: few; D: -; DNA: TGTGCCAGCAGTTCGTCAGCGAACACTGAAGCTTTCTTT; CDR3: CASSSSANTEAFF
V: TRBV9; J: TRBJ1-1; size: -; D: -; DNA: TGTGCCAGCAGCCCTCCGACAGGTCCGAACACTGAAGCTTTCTTT; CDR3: CASSPPTGPNTEAFF
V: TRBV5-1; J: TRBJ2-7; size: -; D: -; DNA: TGCGCCAGCAGCTTTGGGACGGAAGAGCAGTACTTC; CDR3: CASSFGTEEQYF
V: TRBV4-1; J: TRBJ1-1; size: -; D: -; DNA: TGCGCCAGCAGCCAAGATGGCCCCTGGGCTTTCTTT; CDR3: CASSQDGPWAFF
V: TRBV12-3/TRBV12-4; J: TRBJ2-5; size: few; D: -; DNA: TGTGCCAGCAGTTTAGCGGACGGATTACCCCAAGAGACCCAGTACTTC; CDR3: CASSLADGLPQETQYF
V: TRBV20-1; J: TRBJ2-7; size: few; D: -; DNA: TGCAGTGCTAGAGCCCGGGACTTCTCCTACGAGCAGTACTTC; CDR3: CSARARDFSYEQYF
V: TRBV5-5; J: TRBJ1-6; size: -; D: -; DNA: TGTGCCAGCAGCTCAAATGATAATTCACCCCTCCACTTT; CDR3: CASSSNDNSPLHF
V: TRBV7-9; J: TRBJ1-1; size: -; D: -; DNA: TGTGCCAGCAGCCGACAGCCGAACACTGAAGCTTTCTTT; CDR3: CASSRQPNTEAFF
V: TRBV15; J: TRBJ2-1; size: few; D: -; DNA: TGTGCCACCAGCAGAGATGGGGAGGTTTTCTACAATGAGCAGTTCTTC; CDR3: CATSRDGEVFYNEQFF
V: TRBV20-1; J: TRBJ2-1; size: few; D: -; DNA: TGCAGTGCTAGAGGACTAGAGTCCAGGTATGAGCAGTTCTTC; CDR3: CSARGLESRYEQFF
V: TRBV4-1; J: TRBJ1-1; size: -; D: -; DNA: TGCGCCAGCAGCCAAAAATCCTTGAGAGGGGGAGTGAACACTGAAGCTTTCTTT; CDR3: CASSQKSLRGGVNTEAFF
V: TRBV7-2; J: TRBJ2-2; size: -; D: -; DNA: TGTGCCAGCAGCTTAGGGAACGGGGAGCTGTTTTTT; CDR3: CASSLGNGELFF
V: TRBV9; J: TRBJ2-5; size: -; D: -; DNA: TGTGCCAGCAGCGTAGGGGTGGCGGGTTCCCAAGAGACCCAGTACTTC; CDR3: CASSVGVAGSQETQYF
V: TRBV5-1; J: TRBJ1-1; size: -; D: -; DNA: TGCGCCAGCAGCTTAACCGGATATAACACTGAAGCTTTCTTT; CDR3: CASSLTGYNTEAFF
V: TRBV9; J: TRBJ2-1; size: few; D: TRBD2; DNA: TGTGCCAGCAGCTCTGGACTAGCGGGGGGGCGGGGAAATGAGCAGTTCTTC; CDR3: CASSSGLAGGRGNEQFF
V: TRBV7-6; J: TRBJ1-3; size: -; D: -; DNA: TGTGCCACCAAACTCCTGAGCTCTGGAAACACCATATATTTT; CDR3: CATKLLSSGNTIYF
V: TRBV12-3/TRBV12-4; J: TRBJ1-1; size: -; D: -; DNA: TGTGCCAGCAGCCCCCTGGTCGAGGGACTCCCTGAAGCTTTCTTT; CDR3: CASSPLVEGLPEAFF
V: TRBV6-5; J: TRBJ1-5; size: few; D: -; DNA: TGTGCCAGCAGTTTAACAGGGAAGTATCAGCCCCAGCATTTT; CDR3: CASSLTGKYQPQHF
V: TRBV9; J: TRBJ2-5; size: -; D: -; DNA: TGTGCCAGCAGCGTAGGGAGGGGCGGTGAGACCCAGTACTTC; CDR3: CASSVGRGGETQYF
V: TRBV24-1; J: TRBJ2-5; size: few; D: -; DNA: TGTGCCACCAGTTCCCTCTCTGGTGGAGCCCAGTACTTC; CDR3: CATSSLSGGAQYF
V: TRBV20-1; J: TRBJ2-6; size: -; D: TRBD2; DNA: TGCAGTGCTCGGACTAGCGGGGCAATTAACTCTGGGGCCAACGTCCTGACTTTC; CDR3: CSARTSGAINSGANVLTF
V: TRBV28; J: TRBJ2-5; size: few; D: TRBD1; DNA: TGTGCCAGCAGTCCCCCGCCGGACAGGAATCCGCAAGAGACCCAGTACTTC; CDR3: CASSPPPDRNPQETQYF